This TCR beta chain was found in a study of long-term antiretroviral therapy in people with HIV. This clone is labeled medium-sized. CDR3 size: 14 residues. The ends were cut back, 4 bases at V and 1 base at J, with 12 bases in the middle. CDR1 is SGHRS, CDR2 YFSETQ, per germline. The libraries were made with immunoSEQ v3.0 at survey level. Generated by immunoSEQ multiplex PCR, the TCRdb table keeps only in-frame clones and is missing some. This sample carries 27,000 or so clones, over 75% of them seen once, and the ten largest clones take roughly 8.2%. This TCR was sampled from a man in his forties with HIV. Here the sequenced sample was unsorted PBMCs, taken about 5 years after starting antiretroviral therapy. The chain recombines TRBV5-1 with TRBJ2-7; weak D call: TRBD1 (6 bases). Here the CDR3 reads CASSATQGSYEQYF. CDR3 DNA: TGCGCCAGCAGCGCCACACAGGGATCCTACGAGCAGTACTTC.